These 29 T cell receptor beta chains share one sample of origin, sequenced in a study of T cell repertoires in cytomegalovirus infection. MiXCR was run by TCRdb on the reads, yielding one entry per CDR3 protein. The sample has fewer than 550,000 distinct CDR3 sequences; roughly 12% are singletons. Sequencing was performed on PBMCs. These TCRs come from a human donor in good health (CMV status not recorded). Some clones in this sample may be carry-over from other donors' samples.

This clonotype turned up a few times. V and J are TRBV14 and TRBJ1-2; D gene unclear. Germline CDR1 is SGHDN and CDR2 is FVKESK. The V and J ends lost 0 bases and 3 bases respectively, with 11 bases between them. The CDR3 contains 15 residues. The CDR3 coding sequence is TGTGCCAGCAGCCAAGATCATGGTGGCTACTATGGCTACACCTTC. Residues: CASSQDHGGYYGYTF.

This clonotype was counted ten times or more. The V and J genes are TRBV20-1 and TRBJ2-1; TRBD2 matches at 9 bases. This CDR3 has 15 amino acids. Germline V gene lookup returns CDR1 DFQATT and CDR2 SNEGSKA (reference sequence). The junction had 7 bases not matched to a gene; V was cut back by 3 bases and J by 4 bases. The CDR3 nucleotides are TGCAGTGCTAGTGGCGCGGGGGGGTATTACAATGAGCAGTTCTTC. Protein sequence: CSASGAGGYYNEQFF.

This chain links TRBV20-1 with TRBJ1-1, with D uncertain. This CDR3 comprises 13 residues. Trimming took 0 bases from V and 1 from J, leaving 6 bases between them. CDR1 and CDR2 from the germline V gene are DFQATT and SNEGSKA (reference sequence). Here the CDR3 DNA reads TGCAGTGCTAGAGATTACTGGAACACTGAAGCTTTCTTT. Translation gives CSARDYWNTEAFF.

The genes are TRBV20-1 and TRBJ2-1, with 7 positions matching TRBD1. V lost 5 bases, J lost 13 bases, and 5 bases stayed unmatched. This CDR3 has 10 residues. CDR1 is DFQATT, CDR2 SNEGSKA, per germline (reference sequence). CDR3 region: CSAGTEPQFF. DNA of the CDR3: TGCAGTGCTGGGACAGAGCCTCAGTTCTTC.

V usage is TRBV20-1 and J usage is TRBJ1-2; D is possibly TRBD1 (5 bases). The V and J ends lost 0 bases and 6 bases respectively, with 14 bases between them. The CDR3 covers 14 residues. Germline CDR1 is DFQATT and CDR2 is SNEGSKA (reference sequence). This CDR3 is CSARDPRGFNGYTF. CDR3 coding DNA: TGCAGTGCTAGAGATCCACGGGGCTTCAATGGCTACACCTTC.

The CDR3 loop is CASGSDTLAGELFF. The CDR3 DNA follows: TGTGCTAGTGGTTCGGATACCCTGGCCGGGGAGCTGTTTTTT. The gene calls are TRBV12-5 and TRBJ2-2; the D is unclear. The CDR3 is 14 amino acids. Germline V gene sequence: CDR1 LGHNT, CDR2 FRNRAP. V lost 4 bases and J lost 6, with 12 bases in between.

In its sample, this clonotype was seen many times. The CDR3 region is CASGAGGQPQHF. The CDR3 bases are TGTGCCAGCGGGGCAGGGGGTCAGCCCCAGCATTTT. The V and J genes are TRBV12-3 or TRBV12-4 and TRBJ1-5, with 7 nucleotides matching TRBD1. V dropped 8 bases and J dropped 6; count of bases not matched to a gene: 4. The CDR3 is 12 residues long.

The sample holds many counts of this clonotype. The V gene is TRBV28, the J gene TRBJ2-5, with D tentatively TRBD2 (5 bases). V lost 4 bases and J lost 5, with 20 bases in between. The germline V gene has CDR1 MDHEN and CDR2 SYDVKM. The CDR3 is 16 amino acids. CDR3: CASSSGGGRGLETQYF. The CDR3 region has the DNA TGTGCCAGCAGTTCCGGCGGTGGGCGCGGGCTGGAGACCCAGTACTTC.

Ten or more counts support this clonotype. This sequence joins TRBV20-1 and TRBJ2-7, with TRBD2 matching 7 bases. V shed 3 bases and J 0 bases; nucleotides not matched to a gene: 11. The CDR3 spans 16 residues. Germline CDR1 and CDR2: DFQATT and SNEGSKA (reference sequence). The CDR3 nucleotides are TGCAGTGCTAGCGAATTGAATAGCGGGTCCTCCTACGAGCAGTACTTC. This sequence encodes CSASELNSGSSYEQYF.

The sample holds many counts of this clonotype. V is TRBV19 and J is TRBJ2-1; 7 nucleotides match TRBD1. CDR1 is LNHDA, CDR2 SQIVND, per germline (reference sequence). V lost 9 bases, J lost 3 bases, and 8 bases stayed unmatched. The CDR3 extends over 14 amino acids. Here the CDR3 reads CASEGAPNYNEQFF. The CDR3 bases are TGTGCCAGCGAGGGGGCTCCTAACTACAATGAGCAGTTCTTC.

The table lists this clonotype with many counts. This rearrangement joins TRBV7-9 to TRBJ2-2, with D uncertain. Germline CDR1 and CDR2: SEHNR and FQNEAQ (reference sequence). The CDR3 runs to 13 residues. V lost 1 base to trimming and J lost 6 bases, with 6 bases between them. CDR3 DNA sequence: TGTGCCAGCAGCTTAGTCCCGGCCGGGGAGCTGTTTTTT. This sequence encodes CASSLVPAGELFF.

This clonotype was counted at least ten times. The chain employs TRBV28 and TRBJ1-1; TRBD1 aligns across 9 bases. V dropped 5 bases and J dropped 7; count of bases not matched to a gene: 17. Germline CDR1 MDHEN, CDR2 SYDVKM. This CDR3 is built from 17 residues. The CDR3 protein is CASSPPGTGLLVGEAFF. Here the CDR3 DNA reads TGTGCCAGCAGTCCCCCTGGGACAGGGCTCTTGGTAGGTGAAGCTTTCTTT.

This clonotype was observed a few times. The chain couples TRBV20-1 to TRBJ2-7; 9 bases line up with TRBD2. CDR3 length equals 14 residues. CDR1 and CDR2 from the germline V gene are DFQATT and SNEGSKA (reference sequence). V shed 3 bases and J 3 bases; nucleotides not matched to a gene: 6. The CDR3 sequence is CSASPLAGYYEQYF. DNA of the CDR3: TGCAGTGCTAGCCCCCTAGCGGGGTACTACGAGCAGTACTTC.

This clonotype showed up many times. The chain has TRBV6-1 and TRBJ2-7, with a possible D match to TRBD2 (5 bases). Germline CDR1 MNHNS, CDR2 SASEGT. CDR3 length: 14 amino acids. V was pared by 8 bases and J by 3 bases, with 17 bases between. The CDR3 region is CASWGAVGYYEQYF. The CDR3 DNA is TGTGCCAGCTGGGGAGCAGTGGGGTACTACGAGCAGTACTTC.

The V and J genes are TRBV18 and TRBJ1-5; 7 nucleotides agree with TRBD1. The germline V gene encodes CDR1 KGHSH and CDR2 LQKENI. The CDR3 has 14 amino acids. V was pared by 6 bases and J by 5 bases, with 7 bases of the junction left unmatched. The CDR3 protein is CASSPFQGDQPQHF. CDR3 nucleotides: TGTGCCAGCTCGCCATTCCAGGGGGATCAGCCCCAGCATTTT.

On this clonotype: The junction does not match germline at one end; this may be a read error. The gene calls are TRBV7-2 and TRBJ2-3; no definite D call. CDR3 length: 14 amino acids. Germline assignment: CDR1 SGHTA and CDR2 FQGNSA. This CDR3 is CASSPSSPADTQYF. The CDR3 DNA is TGCGCCAGCAGCCCCAGTTCCCCCGCAGATACGCAGTATTTT.

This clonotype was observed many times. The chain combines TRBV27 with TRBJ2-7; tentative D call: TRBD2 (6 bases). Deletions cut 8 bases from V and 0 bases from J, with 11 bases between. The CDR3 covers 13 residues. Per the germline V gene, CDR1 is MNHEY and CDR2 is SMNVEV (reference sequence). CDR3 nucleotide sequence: TGTGCCAGCTCAGACGGGAGCTCCTACGAGCAGTACTTC. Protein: CASSDGSSYEQYF.

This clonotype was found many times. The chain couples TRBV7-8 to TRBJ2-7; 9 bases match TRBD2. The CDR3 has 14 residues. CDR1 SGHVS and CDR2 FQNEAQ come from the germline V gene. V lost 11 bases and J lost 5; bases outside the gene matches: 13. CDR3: CACTPGLASDEQYF. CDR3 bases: TGTGCCTGCACACCGGGACTAGCCTCAGACGAGCAGTACTTC.

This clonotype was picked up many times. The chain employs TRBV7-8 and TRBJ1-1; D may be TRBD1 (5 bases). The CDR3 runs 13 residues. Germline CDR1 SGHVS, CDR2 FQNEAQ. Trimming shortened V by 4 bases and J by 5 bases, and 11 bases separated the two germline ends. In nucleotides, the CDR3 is TGTGCCAGCAGCTCCCCGGGGCGGACTGAAGCTTTCTTT. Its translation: CASSSPGRTEAFF.

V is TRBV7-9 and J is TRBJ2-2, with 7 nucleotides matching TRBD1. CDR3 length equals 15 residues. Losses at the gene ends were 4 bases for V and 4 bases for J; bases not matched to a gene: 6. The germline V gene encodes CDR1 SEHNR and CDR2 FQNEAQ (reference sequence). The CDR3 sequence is CASSSRQGLTGELFF. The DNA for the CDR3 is TGTGCCAGCAGCTCTCGACAGGGTCTCACCGGGGAGCTGTTTTTT.

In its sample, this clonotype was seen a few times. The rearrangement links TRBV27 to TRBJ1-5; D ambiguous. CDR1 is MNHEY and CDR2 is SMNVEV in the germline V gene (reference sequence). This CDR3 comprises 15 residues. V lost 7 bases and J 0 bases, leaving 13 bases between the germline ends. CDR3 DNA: TGTGCCAGCAAACGCAGCGGGAATAGCAATCAGCCCCAGCATTTT. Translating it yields CASKRSGNSNQPQHF.

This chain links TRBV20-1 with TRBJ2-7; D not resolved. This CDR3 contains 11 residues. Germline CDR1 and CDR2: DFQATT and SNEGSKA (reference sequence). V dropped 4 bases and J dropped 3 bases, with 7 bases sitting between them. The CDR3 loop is CSAIPVYEQYF. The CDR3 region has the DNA TGCAGTGCTATTCCGGTCTACGAGCAGTACTTC.

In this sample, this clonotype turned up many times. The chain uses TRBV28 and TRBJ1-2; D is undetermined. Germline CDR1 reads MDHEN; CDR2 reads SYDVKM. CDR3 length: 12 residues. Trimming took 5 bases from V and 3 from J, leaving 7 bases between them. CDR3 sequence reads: CASSTMDYGYTF. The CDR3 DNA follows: TGTGCCAGCAGTACTATGGACTATGGCTACACCTTC.

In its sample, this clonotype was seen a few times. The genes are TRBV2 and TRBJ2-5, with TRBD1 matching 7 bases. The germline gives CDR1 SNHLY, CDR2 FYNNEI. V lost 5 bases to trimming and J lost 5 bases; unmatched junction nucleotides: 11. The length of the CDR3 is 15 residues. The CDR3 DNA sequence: TGTGCCAGCAGTCCTGACAGGGCCTCTGGGGAGACCCAGTACTTC. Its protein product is CASSPDRASGETQYF. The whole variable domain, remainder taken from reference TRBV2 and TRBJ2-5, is EPEVTQTPSHQVTQMGQEVILRCVPISNHLYFYWYRQILGQKVEFLVSFYNNEISEKSEIFDDQFSVERPDGSNFTLKIRSTKLEDSAMYFCASSPDRASGETQYFGPGTRLLVL.

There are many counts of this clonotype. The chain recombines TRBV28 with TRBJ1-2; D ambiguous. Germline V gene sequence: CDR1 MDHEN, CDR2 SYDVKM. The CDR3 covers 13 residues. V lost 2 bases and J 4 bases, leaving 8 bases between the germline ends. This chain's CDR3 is CASSLPGFYGYTF. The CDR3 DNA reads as TGTGCCAGCAGTTTACCTGGGTTCTATGGCTACACCTTC.

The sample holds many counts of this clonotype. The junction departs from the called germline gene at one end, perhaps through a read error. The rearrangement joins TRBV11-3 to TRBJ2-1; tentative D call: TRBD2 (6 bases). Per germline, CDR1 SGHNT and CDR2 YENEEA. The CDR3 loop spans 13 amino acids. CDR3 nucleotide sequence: TGTGCCAGCAGCCCGCCGGACTACCATGAGCAGTTCTTC. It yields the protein CASSPPDYHEQFF. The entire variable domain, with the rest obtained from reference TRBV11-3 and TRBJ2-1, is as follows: EAGVVQSPRYKIIEKKQPVAFWCNPISGHNTLYWYLQNLGQGPELLIRYENEEAVDDSQLPKDRFSAERLKGVDSTLKIQPAELGDSAVYLCASSPPDYHEQFFGPGTRLTVL.

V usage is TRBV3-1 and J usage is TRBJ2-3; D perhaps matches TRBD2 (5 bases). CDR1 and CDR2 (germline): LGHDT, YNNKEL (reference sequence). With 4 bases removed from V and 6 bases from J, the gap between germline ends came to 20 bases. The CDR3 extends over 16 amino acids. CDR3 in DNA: TGTGCCAGCAGCCGCTCACTAGGCCCTCAGGCGGATACGCAGTATTTT. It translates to CASSRSLGPQADTQYF.

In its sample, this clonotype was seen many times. The CDR3 reads CASSLPSGSRNIQYF. As DNA, the CDR3 is TGTGCCAGCAGTTTACCTAGCGGGAGTAGAAACATTCAGTACTTC. The V and J genes are TRBV28 and TRBJ2-4; 10 bases match TRBD2. V was clipped by 2 bases and J by 6 bases; unmatched bases: 4. The CDR3 covers 15 residues. Per germline, CDR1 MDHEN and CDR2 SYDVKM.

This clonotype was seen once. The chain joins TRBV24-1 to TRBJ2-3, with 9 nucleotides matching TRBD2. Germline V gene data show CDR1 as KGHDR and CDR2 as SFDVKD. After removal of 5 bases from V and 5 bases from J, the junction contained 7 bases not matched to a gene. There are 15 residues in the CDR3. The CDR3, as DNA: TGTGCCACCAGTGCTAAGCGGGGGGCGGGAGATACGCAGTATTTT. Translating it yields CATSAKRGAGDTQYF.